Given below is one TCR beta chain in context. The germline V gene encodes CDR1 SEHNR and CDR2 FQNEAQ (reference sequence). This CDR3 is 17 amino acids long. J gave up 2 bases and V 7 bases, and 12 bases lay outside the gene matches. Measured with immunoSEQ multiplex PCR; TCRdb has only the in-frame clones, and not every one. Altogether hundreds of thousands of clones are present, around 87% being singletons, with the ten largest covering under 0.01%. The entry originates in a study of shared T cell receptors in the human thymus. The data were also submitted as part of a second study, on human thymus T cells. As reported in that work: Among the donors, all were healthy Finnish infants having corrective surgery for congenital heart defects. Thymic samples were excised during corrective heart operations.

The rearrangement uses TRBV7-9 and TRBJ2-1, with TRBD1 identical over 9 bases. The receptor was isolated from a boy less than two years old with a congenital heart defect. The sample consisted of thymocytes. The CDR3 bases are TGTGCCAGCATCCAAAGGTGGGACAGGGATACCTACAATGAGCAGTTCTTC. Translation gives CASIQRWDRDTYNEQFF.